Below are 19 T cell receptor beta chains sequenced from a single sample in a study of blood T cell repertoires in COVID-19 (dated by TCRdb to the early 2020s). Library preparation was by the immunoSEQ multiplex PCR assay. Imported from immuneACCESS, the table was reduced by TCRdb to in-frame sequences with V and J called. These copies leave out some clones; in studies compared against another copy, an unresolved V gene accounts for under half, and the cause of the remainder is not known. The sample table lists some 200,000 clones, 70% to 90% of them with a count of one. 3% to 3.5% of the sample comes from the top ten. The source material was PBMCs or T cells enriched from blood (not recorded which). The receptors come from a woman aged 45-65 years in a cohort exposed to, infected with or recovered from COVID-19 (not recorded which).

This clone was detected a few times. V usage is TRBV4-1 and J usage is TRBJ2-7; TRBD1 matches at 10 bases. CDR1 MGHRA and CDR2 YSYEKL come from the germline V gene. The junction had 2 bases not matched to a gene; V was cut back by 4 bases and J by 2 bases. This CDR3 has 14 amino acids. The CDR3 sequence: CASSLTGGTYEQYF. The CDR3 DNA reads as TGCGCCAGCAGCCTGACAGGGGGCACCTACGAGCAGTACTTC.

The gene calls are TRBV18 and TRBJ1-4, with unresolved D. The CDR3 sequence is 15 residues long. Germline CDR1 reads KGHSH; CDR2 reads LQKENI. Between the trimmed V and J ends, which lost 4 bases and 4 bases, there was a span of 13 bases. CDR3 DNA sequence: TGTGCCAGCTCACGGCCACAGCTACTTAATGAAAAACTGTTTTTT. The encoded protein is CASSRPQLLNEKLFF.

The gene calls are TRBV24-1 and TRBJ1-2; 7 nucleotides align to TRBD1. The V and J ends lost 9 bases and 7 bases, in that order; junction bases with no gene match: 7. CDR1 is KGHDR, CDR2 SFDVKD, per germline. CDR3 length: 12 amino acids. The CDR3 bases are TGTGCCACCTCCTTGACAGGGAGTGGCTACACCTTC. It specifies CATSLTGSGYTF.

This chain connects TRBV19 to TRBJ2-7, with a possible D match to TRBD2 (5 bases). The V gene's germline CDR1 is LNHDA and CDR2 SQIVND (reference sequence). This CDR3 has 14 residues. V was trimmed by 4 bases and J by 2 bases, leaving 12 bases between them. CDR3 DNA sequence: TGTGCCAGTAGTAACACCCCCGGGGCCTACGAGCAGTACTTC. Translating it yields CASSNTPGAYEQYF.

This chain connects TRBV11-3 to TRBJ2-7, with 9 bases that match TRBD1. V lost 5 bases, J lost 2 bases, and 7 bases stayed unmatched. The germline CDR1 and CDR2 sequences are SGHNT and YENEEA. This CDR3 is 15 amino acids long. CDR3 protein: CASSRGQGPTYEQYF. As DNA, the CDR3 is TGTGCCAGCAGCCGGGGACAGGGACCGACCTACGAGCAGTACTTC. The whole variable domain, remainder taken from reference TRBV11-3 and TRBJ2-7, is EAGVVQSPRYKIIEKKQPVAFWCNPISGHNTLYWYLQNLGQGPELLIRYENEEAVDDSQLPKDRFSAERLKGVDSTLKIQPAELGDSAVYLCASSRGQGPTYEQYFGPGTRLTVT.

V usage is TRBV5-6 and J usage is TRBJ2-1; possible D gene TRBD2, 6 bases. Germline-derived CDR1 and CDR2 are SGHDT and YYEEEE. The CDR3 length is 15 residues. The V and J ends lost 1 base and 0 bases respectively, with 8 bases between them. CDR3 DNA sequence: TGTGCCAGCAGCTTGTCGGGAGTCTCCTACAATGAGCAGTTCTTC. Its protein product is CASSLSGVSYNEQFF. The variable domain in full, with the rest retrieved from reference TRBV5-6 and TRBJ2-1, is DAGVTQSPTHLIKTRGQQVTLRCSPKSGHDTVSWYQQALGQGPQFIFQYYEEEERQRGNFPDRFSGHQFPNYSSELNVNALLLGDSALYLCASSLSGVSYNEQFFGPGTRLTVL.

The chain links TRBV4-2 to TRBJ1-5; a weak D match, TRBD1 (5 bases). V was trimmed by 1 base and J by 6 bases, leaving 13 bases between them. CDR3 length equals 15 residues. Per germline, CDR1 LGHNA and CDR2 YNFKEQ. As DNA, the CDR3 is TGTGCCAGCAGCCAAGGACAGCCCCAAGGTCAGCCCCAGCATTTT. As protein: CASSQGQPQGQPQHF.

The rearrangement uses TRBV29-1 and TRBJ1-2; the match to TRBD1 covers 10 bases. Losses at the gene ends were 2 bases for V and 10 bases for J; bases not matched to a gene: 7. The germline CDR1 and CDR2 sequences are SQVTM and ANQGSEA. There are 13 residues in the CDR3. CDR3 bases: TGCAGCGTTGAAAGACAGGGGGCGGTGGACTACACCTTC. This translates into CSVERQGAVDYTF.

V usage is TRBV5-1 and J usage is TRBJ1-2; unclear D gene. The CDR3 extends over 16 amino acids. V lost 0 bases, J lost 4 bases, and 16 bases lay in between. Germline CDR1 and CDR2: SGHRS and YFSETQ. The CDR3: CASSLVPAGEIYGYTF. Written as DNA, the CDR3 is TGCGCCAGCAGCTTGGTCCCCGCAGGTGAGATCTATGGCTACACCTTC.

V is TRBV19 and J is TRBJ1-5; a possible D gene is TRBD1 (6 bases). The CDR3 spans 14 residues. Germline-derived CDR1 and CDR2 are LNHDA and SQIVND (reference sequence). V was shortened by 3 bases and J by 4 bases, with 10 bases between the two germline ends. The CDR3 loop is CASSIRTVNQPQHF. The CDR3 coding sequence is TGTGCCAGTAGTATCCGGACAGTTAATCAGCCCCAGCATTTT. Looking up the rest from reference TRBV19 and TRBJ1-5 gives the full variable domain: DGGITQSPKYLFRKEGQNVTLSCEQNLNHDAMYWYRQDPGQGLRLIYYSQIVNDFQKGDIAEGYSVSREKKESFPLTVTSAQKNPTAFYLCASSIRTVNQPQHFGDGTRLSIL.

J is TRBJ2-6 and V is TRBV2, with a tentative D call TRBD1 (6 bases). This CDR3 spans 16 amino acids. V gave up 7 bases and J gave up 4 bases, with 17 bases separating them. Germline V gives CDR1 SNHLY, CDR2 FYNNEI. CDR3 protein: CASTKGAGTGANVLTF. DNA for the CDR3: TGTGCCAGCACCAAAGGCGCAGGGACAGGGGCCAACGTCCTGACTTTC.

V gene TRBV20-1 combines with J gene TRBJ1-6; D gene ambiguous. This CDR3 is built from 11 residues. With 3 bases removed from V and 17 bases from J, the gap between germline ends came to 14 bases. Germline CDR1 is DFQATT and CDR2 is SNEGSKA (reference sequence). CDR3 in amino acids: CSARKQSSVHF. For the CDR3, the DNA is TGCAGTGCTAGGAAACAGAGTTCGGTCCACTTT.

The chain links TRBV11-2 to TRBJ2-2, with D maybe TRBD2 (5 bases). The CDR3 totals 17 residues. Germline V lookup: CDR1 SGHAT, CDR2 FQNNGV. The germline V and J ends were trimmed by 2 bases and 2 bases, with 15 bases remaining between them. The CDR3 DNA follows: TGTGCCAGCAGCTTAAACCGAATACGACTAAACACCGGGGAGCTGTTTTTT. Translation gives CASSLNRIRLNTGELFF.

V gene TRBV15 combines with J gene TRBJ2-5, with D perhaps matching TRBD2 (6 bases). The CDR3 has 17 amino acids. The V and J ends lost 3 bases and 0 bases respectively, with 17 bases between them. CDR1 is LNHNV, CDR2 YYDKDF, per germline (reference sequence). The CDR3 loop is CATSSPLSAGYQETQYF. CDR3 DNA sequence: TGTGCCACCAGCAGTCCCCTCTCAGCGGGCTACCAAGAGACCCAGTACTTC.

The CDR3 spells CASSLLTLYEQYF. Here the CDR3 DNA reads TGTGCCAGCAGTCTCCTAACCCTCTACGAGCAGTACTTC. J is TRBJ2-7 and V is TRBV28; D not resolved. The CDR3 contains 13 residues. Germline lookup yields CDR1 MDHEN and CDR2 SYDVKM. The ends were cut back, 5 bases at V and 3 bases at J, with 11 bases in the middle.

V and J are TRBV4-2 and TRBJ2-4; D remains unclear. Trimming left V 2 bases short and J 5 bases short, with 16 bases between. CDR1 LGHNA and CDR2 YNFKEQ come from the germline V gene. There are 16 residues in the CDR3. CDR3 bases: TGTGCCAGCAGCCAATTCTCAGATCTGGGCCAAAACATTCAGTACTTC. It yields the protein CASSQFSDLGQNIQYF.

The chain couples TRBV6-2 or TRBV6-3 to TRBJ2-1; D unclear. Germline V gives CDR1 MNHEY, CDR2 SVGEGT. The length of the CDR3 is 14 residues. Trimming took off 2 bases at V and 5 bases at J, with 10 bases between the two ends. This CDR3 is CASSYRLTNNEQFF. CDR3 DNA: TGTGCCAGCAGTTACCGGCTTACTAACAATGAGCAGTTCTTC.

This rearrangement joins TRBV7-2 to TRBJ2-7; 10 bases agree with TRBD2. The V gene's germline CDR1 is SGHTA and CDR2 FQGNSA. The J segment lost 3 bases and the V segment lost 2 bases, leaving 10 bases of the junction unmatched. The CDR3 consists of 17 residues. CDR3 loop: CASSLSHASGGVYEQYF. The CDR3, as DNA: TGTGCCAGCAGCTTAAGCCACGCCAGCGGGGGGGTCTACGAGCAGTACTTC.

This chain links TRBV19 with TRBJ1-6; D uncertain. Germline-derived CDR1 and CDR2 are LNHDA and SQIVND (reference sequence). V was pared by 8 bases and J by 7 bases, with 12 bases between. The CDR3 covers 13 residues. The CDR3 sequence: CASSEAPNSPLHF. The CDR3 DNA is TGTGCCAGTTCGGAGGCTCCCAATTCACCCCTCCACTTT.